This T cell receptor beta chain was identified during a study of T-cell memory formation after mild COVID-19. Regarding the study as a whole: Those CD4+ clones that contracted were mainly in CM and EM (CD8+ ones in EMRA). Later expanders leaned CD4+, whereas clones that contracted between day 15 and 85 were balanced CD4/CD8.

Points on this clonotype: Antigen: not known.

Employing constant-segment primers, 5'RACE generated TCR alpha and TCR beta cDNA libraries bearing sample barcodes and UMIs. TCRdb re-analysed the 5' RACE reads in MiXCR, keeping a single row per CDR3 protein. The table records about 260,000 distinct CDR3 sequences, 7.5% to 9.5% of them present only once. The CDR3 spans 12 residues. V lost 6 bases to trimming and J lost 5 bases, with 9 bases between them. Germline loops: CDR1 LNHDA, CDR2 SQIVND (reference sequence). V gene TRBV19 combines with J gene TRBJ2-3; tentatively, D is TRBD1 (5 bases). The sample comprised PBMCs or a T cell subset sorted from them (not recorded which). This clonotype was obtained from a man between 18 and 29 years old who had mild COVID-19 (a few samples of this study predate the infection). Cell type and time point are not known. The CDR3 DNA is TGTGCCAGTAGCAGGGTTGAAGATACGCAGTATTTT. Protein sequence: CASSRVEDTQYF.